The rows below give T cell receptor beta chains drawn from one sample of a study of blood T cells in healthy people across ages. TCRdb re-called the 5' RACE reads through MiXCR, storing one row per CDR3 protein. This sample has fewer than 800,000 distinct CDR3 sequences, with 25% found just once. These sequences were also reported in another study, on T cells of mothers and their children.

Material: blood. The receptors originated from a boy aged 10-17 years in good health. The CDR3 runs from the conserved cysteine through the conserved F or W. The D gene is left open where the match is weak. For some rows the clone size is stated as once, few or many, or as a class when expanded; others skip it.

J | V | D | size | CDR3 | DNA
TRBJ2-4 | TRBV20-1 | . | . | CSAREDNQNIQYF | TGCAGTGCTAGAGAGGACAACCAAAACATTCAGTACTTC
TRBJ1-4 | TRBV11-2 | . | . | CASSPLGAKRASANEKLFF | TGTGCCAGCAGCCCCTTAGGGGCGAAGAGGGCTTCGGCTAATGAAAAACTGTTTTTT
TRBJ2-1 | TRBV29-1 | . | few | CSVGAPHNEQFF | TGCAGCGTGGGGGCCCCACACAATGAGCAGTTCTTC
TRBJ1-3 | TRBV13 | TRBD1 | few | CASSFKLGTAGNTIYF | TGTGCCAGCAGCTTTAAACTCGGGACAGCTGGAAACACCATATATTTT
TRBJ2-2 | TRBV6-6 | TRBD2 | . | CASITPGGGELFF | TGTGCCAGCATCACACCGGGGGGCGGGGAGCTGTTTTTT
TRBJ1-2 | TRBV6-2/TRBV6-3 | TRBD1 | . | CASSYPHSDRVGLSGYGYTF | TGTGCCAGCAGTTACCCTCATTCAGACAGGGTGGGTCTAAGTGGCTATGGCTACACCTTC
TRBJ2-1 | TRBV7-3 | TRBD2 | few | CASSLVAGVRNEQFF | TGTGCCAGCAGCTTGGTAGCGGGGGTTCGCAATGAGCAGTTCTTC
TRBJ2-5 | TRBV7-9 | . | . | CASSLDRRYQETQYF | TGTGCCAGCAGCCTAGACAGGCGGTACCAAGAGACCCAGTACTTC
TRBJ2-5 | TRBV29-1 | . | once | CSVDSGPGETQYF | TGCAGCGTTGATTCAGGGCCGGGGGAGACCCAGTACTTC
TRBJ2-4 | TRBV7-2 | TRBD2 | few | CASSPHRGGVNKDIQYF | TGTGCCAGCAGCCCCCATCGGGGGGGTGTTAATAAAGACATTCAGTACTTC
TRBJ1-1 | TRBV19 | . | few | CASSTRRGLNTEAFF | TGTGCCAGTAGTACCCGCAGGGGACTGAACACTGAAGCTTTCTTT
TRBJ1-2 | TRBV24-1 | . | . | CATSDLTGGDNYGYTF | TGTGCCACCAGTGATTTGACGGGAGGGGATAACTATGGCTACACCTTC
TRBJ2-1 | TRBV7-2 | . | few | CASSLGSMLGTEQFF | TGTGCCAGCAGCTTAGGGTCGATGTTGGGGACTGAGCAGTTCTTC
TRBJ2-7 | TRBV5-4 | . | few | CASSQRVSLFYEQYF | TGTGCCAGCAGCCAAAGGGTTTCCCTGTTCTACGAGCAGTACTTC
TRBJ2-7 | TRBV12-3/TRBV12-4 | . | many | CASSAQGAYEQYF | TGTGCCAGCAGTGCACAGGGCGCCTACGAGCAGTACTTC
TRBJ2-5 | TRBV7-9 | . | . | CASTQKETQYF | TGTGCCAGCACCCAAAAAGAGACCCAGTACTTC
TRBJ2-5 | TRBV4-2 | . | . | CASSQEGAPSGETQYF | TGTGCCAGCAGCCAAGAGGGAGCGCCGAGCGGTGAGACCCAGTACTTC
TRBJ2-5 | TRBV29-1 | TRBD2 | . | CSVGASGSRETQYF | TGCAGCGTTGGGGCTAGCGGGAGTAGGGAGACCCAGTACTTC
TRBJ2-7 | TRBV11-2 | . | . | CASSEWTNSYEQYF | TGTGCCAGCAGCGAATGGACCAACTCCTACGAGCAGTACTTC
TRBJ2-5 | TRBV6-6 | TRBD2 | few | CASSWEGGQETQYF | TGTGCCAGCAGTTGGGAGGGAGGGCAAGAGACCCAGTACTTC
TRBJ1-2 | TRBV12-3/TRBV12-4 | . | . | CASSRTGTPDHGYTF | TGTGCCAGCAGTCGGACCGGGACTCCAGACCATGGCTACACCTTC
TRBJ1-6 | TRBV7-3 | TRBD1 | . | CASSNKQGANNSPLHF | TGTGCCAGCAGCAACAAACAGGGGGCGAATAATTCACCCCTCCACTTT
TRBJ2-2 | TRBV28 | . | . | CASSLLAGRNTGELFF | TGTGCCAGCAGTTTATTGGCGGGGAGGAACACCGGGGAGCTGTTTTTT
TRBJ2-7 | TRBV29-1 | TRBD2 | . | CSAIDGTSYNEQYF | TGCAGCGCCATTGACGGGACTAGCTACAACGAGCAGTACTTC
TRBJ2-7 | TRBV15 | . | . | CATSRERIHEQYF | TGTGCCACCAGCAGAGAGCGTATACACGAGCAGTACTTC